The 15 T cell receptor beta chains reported below all come from one sample, sequenced in a study of early T cells in non-severe SARS-CoV-2 infection. TCRdb ran MiXCR on the 5' RACE reads and lists one entry per CDR3 protein. The sample includes 55,000 to 65,000 distinct CDR3 sequences, more than 10% seen only once; the top ten take roughly 1.7%. The source material was whole blood. These receptors were taken from an adult who was a healthcare worker with PCR-confirmed SARS-CoV-2 infection or an uninfected control (not recorded which).

This clonotype was observed at least ten times. V is TRBV29-1 and J is TRBJ2-5; D ambiguous. V lost 0 bases and J 11 bases, leaving 16 bases between the germline ends. CDR1 and CDR2 (germline): SQVTM, ANQGSEA. This CDR3 spans 13 amino acids. CDR3 sequence (DNA): TGCAGCGTTGAAGATCAAGTGACCCCTTTTCAGTACTTC. Protein sequence: CSVEDQVTPFQYF.

This clonotype turned up a few times. The chain is built from TRBV7-2 and TRBJ1-6; no clear D. This CDR3 spans 16 amino acids. V lost 5 bases to trimming and J lost 0 bases, with 11 bases between them. The germline CDR1 and CDR2 sequences are SGHTA and FQGNSA. The CDR3 loop is CASSEDARSYNSPLHF. CDR3 coding DNA: TGTGCCAGCAGCGAGGACGCCCGCTCCTATAATTCACCCCTCCACTTT.

This clonotype was seen a handful of times. J is TRBJ2-1 and V is TRBV20-1; D perhaps matches TRBD1 (5 bases). The V and J ends lost 3 bases and 0 bases respectively, with 15 bases between them. CDR3 length equals 16 residues. Germline V gives CDR1 DFQATT, CDR2 SNEGSKA (reference sequence). The CDR3 loop reads CSARVRTKNSYNEQFF. The DNA of the CDR3 is TGCAGTGCTAGGGTTAGGACAAAGAACTCCTACAATGAGCAGTTCTTC.

In this sample, this clonotype turned up many times. The J gene is TRBJ1-5, the V gene TRBV28; D gene uncertain. Germline-derived CDR1 and CDR2 are MDHEN and SYDVKM. Trimming removed 11 bases at V and 0 bases at J, with 8 bases between. CDR3 size: 12 residues. CDR3 amino acids: CASTVSNQPQHF. The CDR3 DNA reads as TGTGCCTCAACGGTTAGCAATCAGCCCCAGCATTTT.

The chain couples TRBV28 to TRBJ2-7; no firm D call. The CDR3 length is 13 residues. CDR1 MDHEN and CDR2 SYDVKM come from the germline V gene. V shed 3 bases and J shed 0 bases, with 6 bases lying between them. The CDR3: CASSFVSSYEQYF. For the CDR3, the DNA is TGTGCCAGCAGTTTCGTCAGCTCCTACGAGCAGTACTTC.

As for this clonotype: With a much larger clone just one base away, this may be a read error. The chain employs TRBV7-8 and TRBJ2-7, with 8 bases identical to TRBD1. The ends lost 1 base at V and 2 bases at J; junction bases unmatched: 4. The germline V gene encodes CDR1 SGHVS and CDR2 FQNEAQ. The CDR3 runs 15 residues. The CDR3 DNA is TGTGCCAGCAGCTTAGTACAGGGGGTACCCTACGAGCAGTACTTC. Protein product: CASSLVQGVPYEQYF.

This clonotype turned up a few times. V usage is TRBV7-9 and J usage is TRBJ1-6; TRBD1 is a possible D gene (5 bases). Trimming cost V 4 bases and J 7 bases, with 14 bases left between them. The germline gives CDR1 SEHNR, CDR2 FQNEAQ (reference sequence). The CDR3 has 15 amino acids. The CDR3 DNA reads TGTGCCAGCAGCTCGCGGGACGGGATGAATTCACCCCTCCACTTT. Its translation is CASSSRDGMNSPLHF. Full variable domain (remainder filled in from reference TRBV7-9 and TRBJ1-6): DTGVSQNPRHKITKRGQNVTFRCDPISEHNRLYWYRQTLGQGPEFLTYFQNEAQLEKSRLLSDRFSAERPKGSFSTLEIQRTEQGDSAMYLCASSSRDGMNSPLHFGNGTRLTVT.

This clonotype ranks as medium-sized. The rearrangement joins TRBV7-9 to TRBJ1-5, with D unclear. This CDR3 comprises 16 residues. CDR1 and CDR2 (germline): SEHNR, FQNEAQ (reference sequence). With 4 bases removed from V and 3 bases from J, the gap between germline ends came to 16 bases. The CDR3 DNA is TGTGCCAGCAGCTATGCGGCAGCGGGATCCAATCAGCCCCAGCATTTT. It specifies CASSYAAAGSNQPQHF.

This clonotype has only a few counts. The rearrangement joins TRBV11-3 to TRBJ1-2; tentatively, D is TRBD1 (6 bases). In germline, CDR1 is SGHNT, CDR2 YENEEA. Trimming removed 1 base from V and 4 bases from J, with 25 bases in between. The length of the CDR3 is 19 residues. The CDR3 DNA follows: TGTGCCAGCAGCTTAGTAACGATCGACGGGGGAACAGGGAGCTATGGCTACACCTTC. This sequence encodes CASSLVTIDGGTGSYGYTF.

The chain is built from TRBV20-1 and TRBJ1-2; D not certain. V gave up 0 bases and J gave up 4 bases, with 15 bases separating them. The CDR3 is made up of 15 amino acids. From germline, CDR1 is DFQATT and CDR2 SNEGSKA (reference sequence). The CDR3 DNA reads TGCAGTGCTAGAGACCGATCGGGCATGGGCTATGGCTACACCTTC. Protein sequence: CSARDRSGMGYGYTF.

This clonotype came up many times. The chain combines TRBV23-1 with TRBJ2-7; D may match TRBD1 or TRBD2 (6 bases each). TRBV23-1 is an open reading frame, and its role is uncertain. The CDR3 consists of 15 residues. The germline V and J ends were trimmed by 3 bases and 2 bases, with 14 bases remaining between them. The CDR3 sequence is CASSQAGHRAYEQYF. The DNA of the CDR3 is TGCGCCAGCAGTCAGGCGGGACACCGAGCCTACGAGCAGTACTTC.

This clonotype was recorded at least ten times. V is TRBV6-1 and J is TRBJ2-7; the D gene is possibly TRBD1 (6 bases). Trimming cost V 6 bases and J 4 bases, with 16 bases left between them. Looked up from germline, CDR1 is MNHNS and CDR2 is SASEGT. The CDR3 is made up of 14 amino acids. DNA of the CDR3: TGTGCCAGCAGAACCGGGACACCGAAATACGAGCAGTACTTC. This codes for CASRTGTPKYEQYF.

The table lists this clonotype with a few counts. The chain links TRBV29-1 to TRBJ2-7, with D perhaps matching TRBD2 (6 bases). CDR3 length equals 11 residues. The germline V gene encodes CDR1 SQVTM and CDR2 ANQGSEA. Trimming removed 4 bases at V and 4 bases at J, with 8 bases between. CDR3 loop: CSVVGTYEQYF. CDR3 DNA sequence: TGCAGCGTTGTCGGGACTTACGAGCAGTACTTC.

The sample holds many counts of this clonotype. The chain employs TRBV2 and TRBJ2-1, with a possible D match to TRBD1 (7 bases). CDR1 is SNHLY and CDR2 is FYNNEI in the germline V gene. The CDR3 runs to 14 residues. V lost 6 bases and J 3 bases, leaving 12 bases between the germline ends. CDR3 in amino acids: CASSAGQSYNEQFF. Here the CDR3 DNA reads TGTGCCAGCAGCGCGGGACAGAGCTACAATGAGCAGTTCTTC.

There are a few counts of this clonotype. This chain joins TRBV7-2 and TRBJ2-3; 8 positions agree with TRBD2. The germline CDR1 and CDR2 sequences are SGHTA and FQGNSA. CDR3 length: 15 amino acids. V was pared by 5 bases and J by 2 bases, with 6 bases of the junction left unmatched. The CDR3 DNA reads as TGTGCCAGCAGCCCCCAAGCGGGGGTCACAGATACGCAGTATTTT. Encoded protein: CASSPQAGVTDTQYF.